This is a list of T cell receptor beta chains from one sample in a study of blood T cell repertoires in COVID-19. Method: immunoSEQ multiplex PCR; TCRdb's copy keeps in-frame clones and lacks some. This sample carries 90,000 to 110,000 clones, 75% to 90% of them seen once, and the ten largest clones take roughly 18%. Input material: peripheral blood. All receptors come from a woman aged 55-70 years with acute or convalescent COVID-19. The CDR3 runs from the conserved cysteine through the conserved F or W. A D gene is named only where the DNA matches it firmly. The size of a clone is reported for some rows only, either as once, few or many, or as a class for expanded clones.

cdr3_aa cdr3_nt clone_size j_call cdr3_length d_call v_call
CASTSDLAPNF TGTGCCAGCACCTCTGACTTGGCACCTAACTTT NA TRBJ2-3 11 NA TRBV6-5
CASSPRTGGAYNSPLHF TGTGCCAGCAGCCCCCGGACAGGGGGCGCCTATAATTCACCCCTCCACTTT NA TRBJ1-6 17 TRBD1 TRBV7-8
CASSDGLGSYNEQFF TGTGCCAGTAGTGACGGACTGGGCTCCTACAATGAGCAGTTCTTC NA TRBJ2-1 15 NA TRBV19
CASRGSSYEQYF TGTGCCAGCAGGGGCAGCTCCTACGAGCAGTACTTC NA TRBJ2-7 12 NA TRBV6-5
CASSQGESMNTEAFF TGCGCCAGCAGCCAAGGTGAGAGCATGAACACTGAAGCTTTCTTT NA TRBJ1-1 15 NA TRBV4-1
CASGRGRSYEQYF TGTGCCAGCGGAAGGGGGCGCTCCTACGAGCAGTACTTC NA TRBJ2-7 13 TRBD1 TRBV6-5
CASSFEVRNTEAFF TGTGCCAGCAGCTTTGAGGTTCGGAACACTGAAGCTTTCTTT NA TRBJ1-1 14 NA TRBV7-9
CASSRDSYNEQFF TGTGCCAGCAGCCGGGACTCCTACAATGAGCAGTTCTTC NA TRBJ2-1 13 NA TRBV6-5
CASSPTTGGGHEQYF TGTGCCAGCTCACCGACGACAGGGGGTGGCCACGAGCAGTACTTC NA TRBJ2-7 15 TRBD1 TRBV18
CASSVSPSGETGELFF TGCGCCAGCAGCGTAAGCCCTAGCGGGGAGACCGGGGAGCTGTTTTTT NA TRBJ2-2 16 TRBD2 TRBV5-1
CASSTLGQGAQQETQYF TGTGCCAGCAGCACCCTAGGACAGGGTGCCCAACAAGAGACCCAGTACTTC NA TRBJ2-5 17 TRBD1 TRBV5-4
CASSQERLHTQYF TGCGCCAGCAGCCAAGAGAGACTGCATACGCAGTATTTT NA TRBJ2-3 13 NA TRBV4-3
CASSLQLAGALKMNEQFF TGTGCCAGCAGCTTACAACTAGCGGGGGCCCTAAAAATGAATGAGCAGTTCTTC NA TRBJ2-1 18 TRBD2 TRBV7-2
CASSFLAGPHNEQFF TGTGCCAGCAGTTTTCTAGCGGGACCCCACAATGAGCAGTTCTTC NA TRBJ2-1 15 TRBD2 TRBV6-2/TRBV6-3
CASSEEGGASETQYF TGTGCCAGTAGTGAGGAAGGGGGCGCTTCGGAGACCCAGTACTTC once TRBJ2-5 15 TRBD1 TRBV19
CAWSVGGAAEAFF TGTGCCTGGAGTGTAGGAGGGGCCGCTGAAGCTTTCTTT NA TRBJ1-1 13 NA TRBV30